Listed below are T cell receptor beta chains from one sample, sequenced in a study of sequential checkpoint blockade in melanoma. TCRdb's table, derived via immunoSEQ multiplex PCR, lists solely in-frame clones and lacks some. In the table there are about 18,000 clones, 55% to 70% of which are singletons. The sample in question was CD8+ T cells sorted from blood (inferred from file names), obtained from a patient given nivolumab and ipilimumab in sequence. Receptors originate from a human donor with melanoma. Each CDR3 is given with its conserved first and last residue. The order of the fields is V gene, clone size, J gene, D gene, CDR3 protein, CDR3 DNA. A D gene is named only where the DNA matches it firmly. Only part of the rows carry a size: once, few, many, or a class if the clone is expanded.

>TRBV4-1|NA|TRBJ1-3|NA
CASSQPDSSGNTIYF
TGCGCCAGCAGCCAACCGGACAGCTCTGGAAACACCATATATTTT
>TRBV28|once|TRBJ1-1|TRBD1
CASSLNRGRNTEAFF
TGTGCCAGCAGTTTAAACAGGGGGAGGAACACTGAAGCTTTCTTT
>TRBV5-1|NA|TRBJ1-2|NA
CASSLQQVEGYGYTF
TGCGCCAGCAGCTTGCAACAGGTGGAGGGCTATGGCTACACCTTC
>TRBV15|NA|TRBJ1-1|TRBD1
CATSTRGQGNTEAFF
TGTGCCACCAGCACCAGAGGACAGGGGAACACTGAAGCTTTCTTT
>TRBV28|NA|TRBJ1-2|NA
CASSTTGFNYGYTF
TGTGCCAGCAGCACTACAGGTTTTAACTATGGCTACACCTTC
>TRBV9|NA|TRBJ1-2|TRBD1
CASSVDLGQGRGYTF
TGTGCCAGCAGCGTAGACCTGGGACAGGGTCGGGGCTACACCTTC
>TRBV4-1|NA|TRBJ2-7|NA
CASSQDFGGLYPEQYF
TGCGCCAGCAGCCAAGATTTCGGGGGGCTATACCCCGAGCAGTACTTC
>TRBV2|NA|TRBJ1-1|NA
CASSPWGGILNTEAFF
TGTGCCAGCAGTCCATGGGGGGGGATTCTGAACACTGAAGCTTTCTTT
>TRBV7-2|NA|TRBJ1-1|NA
CASSWTDRTEAFF
TGTGCCAGCAGCTGGACAGATCGCACTGAAGCTTTCTTT
>TRBV10-2|NA|TRBJ1-1|NA
CASSKWSGDEAFF
TGCGCCAGCAGTAAGTGGAGTGGAGATGAAGCTTTCTTT
>TRBV4-2|NA|TRBJ2-1|NA
CASSQDPDRPYNEQFF
TGTGCCAGCAGCCAAGACCCGGACAGACCCTACAATGAGCAGTTCTTC
>TRBV2|NA|TRBJ2-7|TRBD2
CASSDKLAGPKSYEQYF
TGTGCCAGCAGTGATAAACTAGCGGGGCCCAAAAGCTACGAGCAGTACTTC
>TRBV30|NA|TRBJ1-2|TRBD1
CAWSLPGQFNYGYTF
TGTGCCTGGAGTCTTCCGGGACAGTTTAACTATGGCTACACCTTC
>TRBV11-2|few|TRBJ1-1|NA
CASSLNRVEAFF
TGTGCCAGCAGCTTGAACAGGGTTGAAGCTTTCTTT
>TRBV11-2|NA|TRBJ2-7|TRBD1
CASSPENRGYEQYF
TGTGCCAGCAGCCCAGAGAACAGGGGGTACGAGCAGTACTTC
>TRBV9|NA|TRBJ2-4|TRBD2
CASSERGLAGARDIQYF
TGTGCCAGCAGCGAGCGGGGACTAGCGGGTGCGCGAGACATTCAGTACTTC
>TRBV7-9|NA|TRBJ2-3|TRBD1
CASRRQGAPDTQYF
TGTGCCAGCAGGAGACAGGGGGCACCAGATACGCAGTATTTT
>TRBV7-6|NA|TRBJ2-7|NA
CASTPGFSYEQYF
TGTGCCAGCACCCCGGGGTTTAGCTACGAGCAGTACTTC
>TRBV28|NA|TRBJ2-1|TRBD2
CASRVPSGSPLYNEQFF
TGTGCCAGCAGGGTTCCTAGCGGGAGCCCCCTCTACAATGAGCAGTTCTTC
>TRBV4-2|NA|TRBJ2-7|NA
CASSPDLGGAYEQYF
TGTGCCAGCAGCCCGGATCTGGGCGGGGCCTACGAGCAGTACTTC
>TRBV5-8|NA|TRBJ1-1|NA
CASSLVLVVNTEAFF
TGTGCCAGCAGCTTGGTTTTAGTGGTGAACACTGAAGCTTTCTTT
>TRBV7-6|NA|TRBJ2-1|NA
CASSLILGDEQFF
TGTGCCAGCAGCTTGATTCTAGGGGATGAGCAGTTCTTC
>TRBV9|NA|TRBJ2-1|TRBD1
CASSVDGSGTGTYEQFF
TGTGCCAGCAGCGTAGACGGCTCCGGGACAGGGACTTATGAGCAGTTCTTC
>TRBV28|NA|TRBJ2-7|NA
CASSFSVSYEQYF
TGTGCCAGCAGTTTCTCCGTCAGCTACGAGCAGTACTTC
>TRBV21-1|NA|TRBJ1-6|NA
CASSKRGDRGNYNSPLHF
TGTGCCAGCAGCAAACGCGGGGACAGGGGAAACTATAATTCACCCCTCCACTTT
>TRBV25-1|NA|TRBJ2-7|NA
CASSPGAYEQYF
TGTGCCAGCAGTCCCGGAGCCTACGAGCAGTACTTC
>TRBV19|NA|TRBJ2-3|NA
CASSESGVRADTQYF
TGTGCCAGTAGCGAATCAGGGGTGCGCGCAGATACGCAGTATTTT
>TRBV13|few|TRBJ2-5|TRBD1
CASSPPSVDRDQETQYF
TGTGCCAGCAGCCCGCCCTCCGTGGACAGGGATCAAGAGACCCAGTACTTC
>TRBV10-2|NA|TRBJ2-7|TRBD1
CASSELGQAYEQYF
TGCGCCAGCAGTGAACTCGGACAGGCCTACGAGCAGTACTTC
>TRBV21-1|medium-sized|TRBJ1-5|NA
CASTKGTAINQPQHF
TGTGCCAGCACCAAAGGGACAGCAATCAATCAGCCCCAGCATTTT
>TRBV5-5|NA|TRBJ1-1|NA
CASSFGTEAFF
TGTGCCAGCAGCTTCGGGACAGAAGCTTTCTTT
>TRBV14|NA|TRBJ2-2|NA
CASSQAGANTGELFF
TGTGCCAGCAGCCAAGCCGGGGCGAACACCGGGGAGCTGTTTTTT
>TRBV19|NA|TRBJ2-7|NA
CASSTLPNGGYEQYF
TGTGCCAGTAGTACCCTTCCCAACGGGGGCTACGAGCAGTACTTC
>TRBV20-1|NA|TRBJ1-2|NA
CSWDTNYGYTF
TGCAGTTGGGACACCAACTATGGCTACACCTTC
>TRBV6-5|NA|TRBJ1-2|TRBD1
CATEGAGGYTF
TGTGCCACCGAGGGGGCGGGTGGCTACACCTTC
>TRBV4-3|NA|TRBJ2-3|TRBD2
CASSQRGGGADTQYF
TGCGCCAGCAGCCAAAGGGGCGGGGGAGCAGATACGCAGTATTTT
>TRBV7-3|NA|TRBJ2-2|TRBD1
CASSLHQGAGELFF
TGTGCCAGCAGCTTGCACCAGGGGGCCGGGGAGCTGTTTTTT
>TRBV6-1|NA|TRBJ1-2|NA
CASSPENTGQGGYTF
TGTGCCAGCAGTCCAGAAAATACAGGGCAAGGCGGCTACACCTTC
>TRBV10-3|NA|TRBJ1-4|NA
CATQGSQEKLFF
TGTGCCACCCAGGGGAGTCAGGAAAAACTGTTTTTT
>TRBV4-1|NA|TRBJ1-1|NA
CASSQDHGNEAFF
TGCGCCAGCAGCCAAGATCACGGGAATGAAGCTTTCTTT
>TRBV5-4|NA|TRBJ2-2|NA
CASSLRGFTGELFF
TGTGCCAGCAGCTTGAGGGGATTCACCGGGGAGCTGTTTTTT
>TRBV7-9|large|TRBJ1-4|NA
CASSPDRIQGTKLFF
TGTGCCAGCAGCCCCGATCGAATACAGGGTACAAAACTGTTTTTT
>TRBV9|NA|TRBJ2-3|TRBD2
CASSHRLAGGSTDTQYF
TGTGCCAGCAGCCACCGACTAGCGGGGGGGAGCACAGATACGCAGTATTTT
>TRBV13|NA|TRBJ2-1|NA
CASSLAGNEQFF
TGTGCCAGCAGCTTAGCAGGGAATGAGCAGTTCTTC
>TRBV18|NA|TRBJ2-3|NA
CASSPRDISSTDTQYF
TGTGCCAGCTCACCCCGGGACATTTCTAGCACAGATACGCAGTATTTT
>TRBV7-6|NA|TRBJ2-5|TRBD2
CASSLERGGQGETQYF
TGTGCCAGCAGCTTAGAGCGGGGGGGCCAGGGGGAGACCCAGTACTTC
>TRBV4-1|NA|TRBJ2-7|TRBD2
CASSQDRGGARYEQYF
TGTGCCAGCAGCCAAGATCGGGGGGGGGCAAGGTACGAGCAGTACTTC
>TRBV7-8|NA|TRBJ2-7|NA
CASSSRGVGRLSYEQYF
TGTGCCAGCAGCTCCAGGGGAGTGGGGCGACTGTCCTACGAGCAGTACTTC
>TRBV27|NA|TRBJ2-7|NA
CASSFRGHSYEQYF
TGTGCCAGCAGTTTTAGGGGACACTCCTACGAGCAGTACTTC
>TRBV4-2|NA|TRBJ1-2|NA
CASSHLLRQDYGYTF
TGTGCCAGCAGCCACCTCCTCAGACAGGACTATGGCTACACCTTC
>TRBV6-5|NA|TRBJ1-5|NA
CASTPPGQPQHF
TGTGCCAGCACCCCCCCCGGTCAGCCCCAGCATTTT
>TRBV29-1|NA|TRBJ2-7|TRBD2
CSARTSGSYEQYF
TGCAGCGCCCGGACTAGCGGGAGTTACGAGCAGTACTTC
>TRBV5-1|NA|TRBJ2-2|NA
CASRPGQFQYTGELFF
TGCGCCAGCAGACCGGGACAATTTCAGTACACCGGGGAGCTGTTTTTT
>TRBV9|NA|TRBJ1-5|TRBD1
CASSTTGEDQPQHF
TGTGCCAGCAGCACGACAGGGGAAGATCAGCCCCAGCATTTT
>TRBV7-9|NA|TRBJ2-6|NA
CASSQDGGSGANVLTF
TGCGCCAGCAGCCAAGATGGCGGCTCTGGGGCCAACGTCCTGACTTTC
>TRBV28|medium-sized|TRBJ1-5|NA
CASSLRGMGQPQHF
TGTGCCAGCAGTTTAAGGGGGATGGGTCAGCCCCAGCATTTT
>TRBV10-1|once|TRBJ2-3|TRBD1
CASSETGADTQYF
TGCGCCAGCAGTGAAACAGGGGCAGATACGCAGTATTTT